This T cell receptor beta chain came from a study of blood T cells in healthy people across ages. A second roughly 7 to 11 cycle PCR used barcoded and J-beta primers. All samples yielded 2.5 million or more CDR3-containing paired-end reads. TCRdb itself ran the 5' RACE reads through MiXCR, one entry per CDR3 protein. In the table there are some 780,000 distinct CDR3 sequences, 56% of which are singletons. The CDR3 is 15 amino acids. V dropped 8 bases and J dropped 0 bases, with 16 bases sitting between them. Germline CDR1 is DFQATT and CDR2 is SNEGSKA (reference sequence). The study's findings and limits: Diversity was estimated from one million T cells, and these estimates were considered underestimates.

As concerns this clonotype: As yet, its antigen is unknown.

The clonotype comes from a man aged 35-49 years in good health. Sequenced input: blood. This chain joins TRBV20-1 and TRBJ1-4, with D perhaps TRBD1 (5 bases). CDR3 nucleotide sequence: TGCAGTCCAATACTGACGGGGGCAACTAATGAAAAACTGTTTTTT. This gives the protein CSPILTGATNEKLFF.